This T cell receptor beta chain comes out of a study of CD8+ T cells in alopecia areata. Study at large: Twice a day, 5 to 10 mg of oral tofacitinib was administered to treated patients. By percentage of affected scalp area, the severity of treated patients was scored. Study-level findings and limits: Expanded CD8+ clones among the top 100, and scalp clonality, were significantly decreased by tofacitinib. Scalp and blood retained many expanded lesional clones during tofacitinib.

The treatment was: oral pan-JAK inhibitor, 5-10 mg twice daily. Sequencing templates came from extracted RNA that was reverse transcribed into cDNA. Assay: immunoSEQ multiplex PCR; the TCRdb copy retains only in-frame clones and omits some. The sample includes a few hundred thousand clones, around 66% of them seen just once. Points on this clone: As yet, its antigen is unknown.

V lost 4 bases, J lost 2 bases, and 15 bases lay in between. CDR1 is SQVTM, CDR2 ANQGSEA, per germline. The length of the CDR3 is 14 residues. The chain employs TRBV29-1 and TRBJ2-7, with TRBD1 as a possible D gene (5 bases). Sequencing was performed on CD4+ T cells sorted from blood, taken at week 44, from a patient treated with tofacitinib. This clonotype originated in a human donor with alopecia areata. CDR3 protein: CSVVSPDSTYEQYF. CDR3 sequence (DNA): TGCAGCGTTGTTAGCCCCGACAGCACCTACGAGCAGTACTTC.